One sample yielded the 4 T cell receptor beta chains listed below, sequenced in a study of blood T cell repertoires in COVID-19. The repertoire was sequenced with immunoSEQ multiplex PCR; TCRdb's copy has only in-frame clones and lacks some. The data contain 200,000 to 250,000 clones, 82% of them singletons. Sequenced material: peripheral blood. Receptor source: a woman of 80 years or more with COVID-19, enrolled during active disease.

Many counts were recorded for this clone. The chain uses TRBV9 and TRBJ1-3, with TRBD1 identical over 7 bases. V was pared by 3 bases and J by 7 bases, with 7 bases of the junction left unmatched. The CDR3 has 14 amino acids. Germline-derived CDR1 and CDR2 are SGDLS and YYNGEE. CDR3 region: CASSAETGRNTIYF. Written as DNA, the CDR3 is TGTGCCAGCAGCGCCGAGACAGGGAGGAACACCATATATTTT.

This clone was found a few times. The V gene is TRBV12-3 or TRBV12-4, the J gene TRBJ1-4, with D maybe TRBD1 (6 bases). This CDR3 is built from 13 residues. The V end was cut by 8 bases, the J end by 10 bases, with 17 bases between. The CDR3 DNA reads TGTGCCAGCCAGACAGGAGGAGGTAGAAAACTGTTTTTT. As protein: CASQTGGGRKLFF.

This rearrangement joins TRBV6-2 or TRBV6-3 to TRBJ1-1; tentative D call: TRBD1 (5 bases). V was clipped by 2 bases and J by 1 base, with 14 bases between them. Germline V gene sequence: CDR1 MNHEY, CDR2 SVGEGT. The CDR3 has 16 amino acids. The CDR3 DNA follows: TGTGCCAGCAGTTACAGGGGCGACAAGAGGAACACTGAAGCTTTCTTT. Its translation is CASSYRGDKRNTEAFF.

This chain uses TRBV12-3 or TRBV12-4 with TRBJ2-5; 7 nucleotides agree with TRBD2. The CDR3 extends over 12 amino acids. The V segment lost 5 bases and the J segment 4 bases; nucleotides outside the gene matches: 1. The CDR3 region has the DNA TGTGCCAGCAGTGGGGGGGTAGAGACCCAGTACTTC. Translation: CASSGGVETQYF.